This T cell receptor (beta chain) was documented in a study of a mutant IDH1 vaccine in newly diagnosed glioma (dated by TCRdb to the early 2020s). Notes on the research overall: Patients received eight vaccinations in weeks 1, 3, 5, 7, 11, 15, 19 and 23, corresponding to visits V03 through V10. Longitudinal TCRB deep sequencing was done for roughly 23 treated patients, wherever samples were available for exploratory analyses. Before enrollment, most patients had been given radiochemotherapy with temozolomide as standard therapy, while the rest had received either radiotherapy alone or temozolomide alone. Peripheral blood was collected at six visits: V03 (baseline), V05, V07, V10, V12 and V13. Vaccination began 4-6 weeks after radiotherapy alone, or alongside temozolomide cycles in the chemotherapy-containing groups. Of the 25 to 35 treated patients, approximately 62% were male and around 38% were female, and a mean age of 40.4 years was recorded.

The CDR3 numbers 13 residues from cysteine through phenylalanine. Of all the DNA, just the CDR3 is kept, 39 bases in frame from base 1. CDR1 PRHDT and CDR2 FYEKMQ are derived from the germline V gene (reference sequence). Trimming costs V 4 bases and J 5 bases, and their ends lie 10 bases apart. Points the paper makes about the study in general: Immune responses induced by the vaccine were seen in 93.3% of patients across multiple MHC alleles. The authors noted that analyses of patient blood samples could not be reproduced because of sample limitations. Selection of PBMC samples for TCRB deep sequencing was based on availability. Pseudoprogression seemed to be unrelated to changes in the top peripheral T cell clonotypes found by TCRB sequencing.

The time point label, read with the paper, signifies: week 11, during vaccination. Each vaccine dose was 300 ug of a 20-mer mutant IDH1 peptide in Montanide, given subcutaneously with topical imiquimod. All donors had newly diagnosed IDH1-mutant astrocytomas of WHO grade 3 or 4 that showed loss of nuclear ATRX. The samples were drawn from NOA16, a multicentre, single-arm, open-label phase I trial in Germany that tested a mutant IDH1 peptide vaccine in humans for the first time. The DNeasy Blood and Tissue Kit was used to extract genomic DNA from EDTA blood for TCRB sequencing. Libraries came from the immunoSEQ multiplex PCR assay. Rearranged TCR beta chain sequences were amplified using the hsTCRB Kit according to the manufacturer's protocol. TCRB libraries were sequenced on an Illumina MiSeq. Turning to the authors' computational methods: The kit vendor's proprietary platform handled demultiplexing, trimming and gene mapping. What TCRdb holds here is the immuneACCESS table cut down to in-frame rearrangements. Part of the clones is not present; checked against another copy, under half of the missing clones reflect an unresolved V gene, and the others are unexplained. V and J calls and clone size are given by that table; D and trimming were obtained from the DNA. This sample gives 30,000 to 40,000 clones in total; roughly 84% of them show up just once. Of the sample, 2.2% falls within the top ten clones.

Turning to this clone: Its specific antigen is unknown. Nothing much larger sits one base from this clone, and base qualities are not available.

The clonotype originates from a man between 40 and 49 years old with glioma. The sequence is built from TRBV13 and TRBJ2-3; TRBD2 is a possible D gene, resting on 5 matching bases. The sequencing used PBMCs, collected from a glioma patient whose treatment included an IDH1 peptide vaccine. The bases are TGTGCCAGCAGCTCCCAGGCGGGAGATACGCAGTATTTT. Translated, it gives CASSSQAGDTQYF.